The T cell receptor (beta chain) under discussion was sequenced for a study of T cells in Graves' hyperthyroidism and ophthalmopathy. Amplification yielded TCR beta CDR3 regions, with RNA transcripts as the source. First-round RT-PCR with HTBI primers amplified the TCR CDR3 region. MiXCR was run by TCRdb on the multiplex PCR reads, yielding one entry per CDR3 protein. The sample holds under 600,000 distinct CDR3 sequences, around 15% seen once. Germline CDR1 reads LGHDT; CDR2 reads YNNKEL (reference sequence). V dropped 1 base and J dropped 7 bases, with 17 bases sitting between them. CDR3 length: 16 amino acids. Regarding the study as a whole: Blood also held most thyroid clonotypes expanded beyond 0.001.

This clonotype occurred many times. Antigen unknown. The TCR was taken from a woman in her thirties or forties with Graves' ophthalmopathy. The chain is built from TRBV3-1 and TRBJ2-1; D is perhaps TRBD1 or TRBD2 (5 bases each). What was sequenced was blood. CDR3 in amino acids: CASSQGGTLPKNEQFF. In nucleotides, the CDR3 is TGTGCCAGCAGCCAAGGGGGGACCCTTCCCAAGAATGAGCAGTTCTTC.